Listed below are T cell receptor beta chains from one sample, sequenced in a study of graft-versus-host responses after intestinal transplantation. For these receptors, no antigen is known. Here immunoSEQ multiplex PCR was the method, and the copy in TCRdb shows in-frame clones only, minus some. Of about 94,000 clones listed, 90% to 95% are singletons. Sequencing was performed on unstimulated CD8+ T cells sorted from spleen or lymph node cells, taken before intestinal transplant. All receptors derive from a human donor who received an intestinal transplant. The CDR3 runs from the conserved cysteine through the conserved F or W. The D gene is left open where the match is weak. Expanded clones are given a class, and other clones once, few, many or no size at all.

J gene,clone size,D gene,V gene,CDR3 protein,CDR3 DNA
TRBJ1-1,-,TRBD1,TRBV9,CASSVEGAPNTEAFF,TGTGCCAGCAGCGTAGAGGGGGCTCCGAACACTGAAGCTTTCTTT
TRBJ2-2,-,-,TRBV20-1,CSALSTGELFF,TGCAGTGCCTTATCCACCGGGGAGCTGTTTTTT
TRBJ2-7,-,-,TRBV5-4,CASSPGRGTYEQYF,TGTGCCAGCAGCCCCGGTCGAGGGACCTACGAGCAGTACTTC
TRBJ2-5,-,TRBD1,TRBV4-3,CASSPRQGAQETQYF,TGCGCCAGCAGCCCGAGACAGGGGGCGCAGGAGACCCAGTACTTC
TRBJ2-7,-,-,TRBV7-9,CASSFPGNEQYF,TGTGCCAGCAGCTTTCCAGGGAACGAGCAGTACTTC
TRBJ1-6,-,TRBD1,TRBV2,CASRTGASPLHF,TGTGCCAGCAGGACAGGGGCCTCACCCCTCCACTTT
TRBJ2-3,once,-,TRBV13,CASSSLADTQYF,TGTGCCAGCAGCTCCTTAGCAGATACGCAGTATTTT
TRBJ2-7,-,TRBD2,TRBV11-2,CASSFASGGWYEQYF,TGTGCCAGCAGCTTTGCTAGCGGGGGGTGGTACGAGCAGTACTTC
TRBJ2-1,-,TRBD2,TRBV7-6,CASSLGLAGGAAHNEQFF,TGTGCCAGCAGCTTGGGCCTAGCGGGGGGGGCGGCTCACAATGAGCAGTTCTTC
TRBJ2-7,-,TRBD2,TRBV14,CASSQGPGLAGVLEQYF,TGTGCCAGCAGCCAAGGTCCGGGACTAGCGGGAGTTCTCGAGCAGTACTTC
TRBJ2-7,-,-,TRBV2,CASSEDLGGYEQYF,TGTGCCAGCAGTGAAGATCTCGGGGGCTACGAGCAGTACTTC
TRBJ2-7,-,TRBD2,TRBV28,CASSSLTSGSSEQYF,TGTGCCAGCAGTTCACTGACTAGCGGGAGCTCCGAGCAGTACTTC
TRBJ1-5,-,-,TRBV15,CATSRVGRRDGQPQHF,TGTGCCACCAGCAGAGTGGGGCGCAGGGATGGTCAGCCCCAGCATTTT
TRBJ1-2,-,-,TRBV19,CASSMSGAGYGYTF,TGTGCCAGTAGTATGTCAGGCGCGGGGTATGGCTACACCTTC
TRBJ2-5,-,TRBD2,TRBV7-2,CASSSGGSQETQYF,TGTGCCAGCAGCTCCGGGGGGTCCCAAGAGACCCAGTACTTC
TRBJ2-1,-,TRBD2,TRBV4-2,CASSRPSGGASGGVQQFF,TGTGCCAGCAGCCGGCCTAGCGGGGGAGCAAGCGGCGGGGTTCAGCAGTTCTTC
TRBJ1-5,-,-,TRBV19,CASSFGSGNQPQHF,TGTGCCAGTAGTTTCGGTAGTGGCAATCAGCCCCAGCATTTT
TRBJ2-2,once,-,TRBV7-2,CASSLQVAPAGELFF,TGTGCCAGCAGCTTACAAGTAGCTCCCGCCGGGGAGCTGTTTTTT
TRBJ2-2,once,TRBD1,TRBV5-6,CASSFRTGSNTGELFF,TGTGCCAGCAGCTTCAGGACAGGCTCGAACACCGGGGAGCTGTTTTTT
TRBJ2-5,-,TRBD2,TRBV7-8,CASSLVSGGAMRETQYF,TGTGCCAGCAGCTTAGTCAGCGGGGGGGCCATGCGGGAGACCCAGTACTTC
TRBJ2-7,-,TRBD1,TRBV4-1,CASSPGTGGEQYF,TGCGCCAGCAGCCCCGGGACAGGCGGCGAGCAGTACTTC
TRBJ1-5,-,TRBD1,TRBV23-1,CASSQGDRALPSNQPQHF,TGCGCCAGCAGTCAAGGGGACAGGGCCCTACCAAGCAATCAGCCCCAGCATTTT
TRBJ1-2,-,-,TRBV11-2,CASSHPGVDPNGYTF,TGTGCCAGCAGCCACCCAGGGGTAGACCCTAATGGCTACACCTTC
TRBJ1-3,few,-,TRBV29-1,CSVEQARNTIYF,TGCAGCGTTGAACAGGCCCGAAACACCATATATTTT
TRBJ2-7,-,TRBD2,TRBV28,CASSLGLALRNSYEQYF,TGTGCCAGCAGTTTAGGACTAGCGCTGAGAAATTCCTACGAGCAGTACTTC
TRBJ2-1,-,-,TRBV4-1,CASSQGPGDEQFF,TGCGCCAGCAGCCAAGGTCCCGGTGATGAGCAGTTCTTC
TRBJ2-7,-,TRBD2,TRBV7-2,CASSLAVAGGLPGESSYEQYF,TGTGCCAGCAGCTTAGCAGTAGCGGGAGGGCTACCAGGTGAGAGCTCCTACGAGCAGTACTTC
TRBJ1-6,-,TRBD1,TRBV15,CATRRGRIPNSPLHF,TGTGCCACCAGGAGGGGGCGAATTCCTAATTCACCCCTCCACTTT
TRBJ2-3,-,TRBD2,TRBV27,CASSLVPSGGTDTQYF,TGTGCCAGCAGTTTGGTTCCTAGCGGGGGCACAGATACGCAGTATTTT
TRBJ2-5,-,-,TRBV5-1,CASTQGKETQYF,TGCGCCAGCACGCAGGGAAAAGAGACCCAGTACTTC
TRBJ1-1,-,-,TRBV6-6,CASSYSRGMNTEAFF,TGTGCCAGCAGTTACTCGCGGGGTATGAACACTGAAGCTTTCTTT
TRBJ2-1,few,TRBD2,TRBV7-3,CASSSGSGYNEQFF,TGTGCCAGCAGTAGCGGGAGCGGTTACAATGAGCAGTTCTTC
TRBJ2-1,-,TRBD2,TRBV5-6,CASQAGGIYNEQFF,TGTGCCAGCCAAGCGGGGGGGATCTACAATGAGCAGTTCTTC